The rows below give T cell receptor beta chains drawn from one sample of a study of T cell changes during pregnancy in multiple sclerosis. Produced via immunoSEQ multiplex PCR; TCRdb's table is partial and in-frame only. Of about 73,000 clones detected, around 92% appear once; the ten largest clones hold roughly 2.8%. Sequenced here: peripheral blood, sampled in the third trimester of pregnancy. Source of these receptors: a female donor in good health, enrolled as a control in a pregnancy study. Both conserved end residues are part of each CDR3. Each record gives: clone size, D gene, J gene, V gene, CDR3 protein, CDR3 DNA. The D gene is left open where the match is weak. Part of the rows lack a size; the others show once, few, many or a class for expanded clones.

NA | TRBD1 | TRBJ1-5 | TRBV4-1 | CASSQGRVTGGIGNQPQHF | TGCGCCAGCAGCCAAGGGAGGGTTACAGGGGGAATAGGCAATCAGCCCCAGCATTTT
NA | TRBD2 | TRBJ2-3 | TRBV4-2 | CASSPLTSGDTDTQYF | TGTGCCAGCAGCCCCCTGACTAGCGGGGACACAGATACGCAGTATTTT
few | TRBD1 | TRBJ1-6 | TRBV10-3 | CAISEPGTGDSPLHF | TGTGCCATCAGTGAGCCCGGGACAGGGGATTCACCCCTCCACTTT
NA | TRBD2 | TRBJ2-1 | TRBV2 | CASMREAGGPDEQFF | TGTGCCAGCATGAGGGAGGCGGGAGGGCCCGATGAGCAGTTCTTC
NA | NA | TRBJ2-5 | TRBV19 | CASSKRRRLNQETQYF | TGTGCCAGTAGTAAGAGACGGAGGTTAAACCAAGAGACCCAGTACTTC
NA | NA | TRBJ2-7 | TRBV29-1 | CSALGATDSSYEQYF | TGCAGCGCGCTGGGGGCCACGGATAGCTCCTACGAGCAGTACTTC
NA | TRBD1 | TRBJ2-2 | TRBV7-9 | CASSFGQGYTGELFF | TGTGCCAGCAGCTTCGGACAGGGTTACACCGGGGAGCTGTTTTTT
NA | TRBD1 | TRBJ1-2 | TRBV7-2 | CASSLVVDRGSGGTF | TGTGCCAGCAGCTTAGTCGTGGACAGGGGGTCCGGGGGCACCTTC
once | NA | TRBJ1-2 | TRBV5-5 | CASSLRAGMDGYTF | TGTGCCAGCAGCTTGCGTGCAGGGATGGACGGCTACACCTTC
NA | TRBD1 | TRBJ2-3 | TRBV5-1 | CASSLQGQGRDTQYF | TGCGCCAGCAGCTTGCAGGGACAGGGTAGAGATACGCAGTATTTT
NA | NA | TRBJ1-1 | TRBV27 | CASSGESNEAFF | TGTGCCAGCAGTGGGGAGTCGAATGAAGCTTTCTTT
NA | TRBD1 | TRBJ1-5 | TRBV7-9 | CASSLSGGHQPQHF | TGTGCCAGCAGCTTATCAGGGGGCCATCAGCCCCAGCATTTT
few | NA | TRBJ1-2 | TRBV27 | CASSSRGDGYTF | TGTGCCAGCAGTTCTCGGGGAGATGGCTACACCTTC
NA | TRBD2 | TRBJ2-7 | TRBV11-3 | CASSLGMASGSYEQYF | TGTGCCAGCAGCTTAGGGATGGCTAGCGGGAGCTACGAGCAGTACTTC
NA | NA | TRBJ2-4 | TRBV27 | CASSLLAKNIQYF | TGTGCCAGCAGTTTACTAGCCAAAAACATTCAGTACTTC
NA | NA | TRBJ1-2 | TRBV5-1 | CASSSAGTSKIHGYTF | TGCGCCAGCAGCTCCGCTGGGACTTCCAAGATACATGGCTACACCTTC
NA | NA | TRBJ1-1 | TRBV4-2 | CASSQGSGDTHTEAFF | TGTGCCAGCAGCCAAGGATCTGGGGACACGCACACTGAAGCTTTCTTT
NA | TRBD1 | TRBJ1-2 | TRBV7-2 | CASSNRGVGYTF | TGTGCCAGCAGCAACAGGGGTGTTGGCTACACCTTC
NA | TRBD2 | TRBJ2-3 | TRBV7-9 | CASSSWGGTQYF | TGTGCCAGCAGCTCCTGGGGGGGGACGCAGTATTTT
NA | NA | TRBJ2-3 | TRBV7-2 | CASSTRQDTQYF | TGTGCCAGCAGCACCCGACAAGATACGCAGTATTTT
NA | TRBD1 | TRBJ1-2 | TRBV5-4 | CASSLFNRGDGYTF | TGTGCCAGCAGCTTGTTTAACAGGGGAGATGGCTACACCTTC
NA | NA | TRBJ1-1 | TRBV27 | CASSELGRPNEAFF | TGTGCCAGCAGTGAACTAGGACGCCCGAATGAAGCTTTCTTT
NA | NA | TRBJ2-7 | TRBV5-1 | CASSLEAVSGEQYF | TGCGCCAGCAGCTTGGAAGCAGTATCGGGGGAGCAGTACTTC
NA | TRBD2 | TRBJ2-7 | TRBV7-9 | CASSSTSGRIFASYEQYF | TGTGCCAGCAGTTCCACTAGCGGGCGGATCTTCGCAAGTTACGAGCAGTACTTC
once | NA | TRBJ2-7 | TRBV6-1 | CASSERRTVSYEQYF | TGTGCCAGCAGTGAAAGGAGGACAGTTTCCTACGAGCAGTACTTC
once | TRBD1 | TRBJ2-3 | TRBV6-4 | CASSDGDRDGTDTQYF | TGTGCCAGCAGTGACGGGGACAGGGATGGGACAGATACGCAGTATTTT